This T cell receptor beta chain was documented in a study of cytomegalovirus exposure and HLA in healthy donors. Overall study findings and caveats: The study labeled more than 150 TCR beta chains cytomegalovirus-associated. In vitro experiments confirmed that three CMV-associated chains were specific for CMV antigens. The records held CMV serostatus as the only immune exposure information.

A note on this clone: No antigen is known for it.

CDR1 is MNHNS, CDR2 SASEGT, per germline. The CDR3 length is 16 residues. V gave up 3 bases and J gave up 5 bases, with 19 bases separating them. PCR used 60 Vbeta primers and 13 Jbeta primers. Sequencing used immunoSEQ multiplex PCR; TCRdb keeps in-frame clones, though not all of them. The sample table includes roughly 51,000 clones. V is TRBV6-1 and J is TRBJ1-1; D is ambiguous. This receptor was taken from a male donor in good health and CMV-seropositive. The sample taken for sequencing was PBMCs. The CDR3 bases are TGTGCCAGCAGTGATGCCGGGTCCCCGAGAGGGACTGAAGCTTTCTTT. It specifies CASSDAGSPRGTEAFF.